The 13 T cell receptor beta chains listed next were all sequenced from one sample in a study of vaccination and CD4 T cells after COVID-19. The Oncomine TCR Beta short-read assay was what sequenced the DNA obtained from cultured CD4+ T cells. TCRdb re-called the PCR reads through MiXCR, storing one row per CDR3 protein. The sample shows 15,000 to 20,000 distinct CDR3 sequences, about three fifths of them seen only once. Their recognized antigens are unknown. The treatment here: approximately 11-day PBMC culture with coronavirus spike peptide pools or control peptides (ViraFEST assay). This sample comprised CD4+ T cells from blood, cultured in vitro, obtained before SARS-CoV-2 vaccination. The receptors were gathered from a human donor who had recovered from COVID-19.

The CDR3 bases are TGTGCCAGCAGTCCCTTGGGCCGAGAAGGAGCGCAGTATTTT. It yields the protein CASSPLGREGAQYF. The V and J genes are TRBV6-1 and TRBJ2-3, with unresolved D. Germline V gene data show CDR1 as MNHNS and CDR2 as SASEGT. With 5 bases removed from V and 10 bases from J, the gap between germline ends came to 19 bases. This CDR3 spans 14 amino acids.

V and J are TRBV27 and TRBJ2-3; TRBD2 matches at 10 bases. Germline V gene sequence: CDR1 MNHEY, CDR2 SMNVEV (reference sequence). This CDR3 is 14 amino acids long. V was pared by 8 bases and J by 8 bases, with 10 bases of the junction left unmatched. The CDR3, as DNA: TGTGCCAGCGGAACGGGACTAGCGTTTGGTACGCAGTATTTT. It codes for CASGTGLAFGTQYF.

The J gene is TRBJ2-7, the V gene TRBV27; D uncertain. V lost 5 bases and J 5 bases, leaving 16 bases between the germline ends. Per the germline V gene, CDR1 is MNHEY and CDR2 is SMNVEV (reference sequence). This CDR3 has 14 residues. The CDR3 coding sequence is TGTGCCAGCAGTCTAACCCCCTTAAGTAACGAGCAGTACTTC. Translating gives CASSLTPLSNEQYF.

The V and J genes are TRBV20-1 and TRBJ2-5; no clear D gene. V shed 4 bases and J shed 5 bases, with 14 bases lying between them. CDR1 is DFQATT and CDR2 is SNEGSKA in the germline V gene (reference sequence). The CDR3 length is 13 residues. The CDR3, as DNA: TGCAGTGCTACTCATTATTCAAAGGAGACCCAGTACTTC. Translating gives CSATHYSKETQYF.

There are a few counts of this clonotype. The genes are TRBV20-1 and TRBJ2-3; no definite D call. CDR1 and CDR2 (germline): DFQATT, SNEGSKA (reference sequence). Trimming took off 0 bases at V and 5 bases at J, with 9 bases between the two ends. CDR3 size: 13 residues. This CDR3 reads CSARDDPEDTQYF. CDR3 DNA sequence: TGCAGTGCTAGAGATGATCCGGAAGATACGCAGTATTTT.

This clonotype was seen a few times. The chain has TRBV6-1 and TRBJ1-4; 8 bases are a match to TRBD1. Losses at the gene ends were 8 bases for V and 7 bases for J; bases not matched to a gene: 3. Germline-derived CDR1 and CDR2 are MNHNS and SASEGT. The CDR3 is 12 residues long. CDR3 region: CASWTGSEKLFF. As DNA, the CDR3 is TGTGCCAGCTGGACAGGGAGTGAAAAACTGTTTTTT.

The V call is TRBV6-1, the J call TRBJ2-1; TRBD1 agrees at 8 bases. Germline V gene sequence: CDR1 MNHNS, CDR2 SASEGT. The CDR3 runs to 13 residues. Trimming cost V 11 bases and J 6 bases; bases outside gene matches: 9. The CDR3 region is CAASWTGRNEQFF. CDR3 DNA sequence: TGTGCCGCGAGCTGGACAGGGCGCAATGAGCAGTTCTTC.

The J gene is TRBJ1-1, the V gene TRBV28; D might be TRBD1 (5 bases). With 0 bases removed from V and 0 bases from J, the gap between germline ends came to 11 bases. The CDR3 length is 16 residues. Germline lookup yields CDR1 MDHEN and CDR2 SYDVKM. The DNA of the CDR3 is TGTGCCAGCAGTTTATGGACAGCTTCAATGAACACTGAAGCTTTCTTT. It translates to CASSLWTASMNTEAFF.

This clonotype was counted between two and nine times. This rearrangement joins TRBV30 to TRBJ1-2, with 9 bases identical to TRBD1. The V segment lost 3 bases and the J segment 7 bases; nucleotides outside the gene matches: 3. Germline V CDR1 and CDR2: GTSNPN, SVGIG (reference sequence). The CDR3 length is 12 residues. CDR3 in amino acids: CAWSTGGPGYTF. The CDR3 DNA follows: TGTGCCTGGAGCACAGGGGGCCCTGGCTACACCTTC. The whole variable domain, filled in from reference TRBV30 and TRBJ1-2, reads SQTIHQWPATLVQPVGSPLSLECTVEGTSNPNLYWYRQAAGRGLQLLFYSVGIGQISSEVPQNLSASRPQDRQFILSSKKLLLSDSGFYLCAWSTGGPGYTFGSGTRLTVV.

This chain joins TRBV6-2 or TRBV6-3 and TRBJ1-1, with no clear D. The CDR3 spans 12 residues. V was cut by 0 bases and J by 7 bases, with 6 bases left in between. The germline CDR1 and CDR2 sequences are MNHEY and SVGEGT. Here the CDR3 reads CASSYSGNEAFF. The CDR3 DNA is TGTGCCAGCAGTTACTCGGGCAATGAAGCTTTCTTT.

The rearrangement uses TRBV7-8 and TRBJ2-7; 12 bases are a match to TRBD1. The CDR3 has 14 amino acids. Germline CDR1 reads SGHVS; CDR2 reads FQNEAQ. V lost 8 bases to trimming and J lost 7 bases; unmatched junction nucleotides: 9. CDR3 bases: TGTGCCAGCTTCCCGGGACAGGGGGCACGGGAGCAGTACTTC. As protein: CASFPGQGAREQYF.

The CDR3 sequence: CASLLYTGDTQYF. The CDR3 nucleotides are TGTGCCAGCCTTTTATATACAGGGGATACGCAGTATTTT. V is TRBV2 and J is TRBJ2-3; tentative D call: TRBD1 (6 bases). V lost 8 bases, J lost 6 bases, and 15 bases lay in between. Germline CDR1 SNHLY, CDR2 FYNNEI. The CDR3 is made up of 13 amino acids.

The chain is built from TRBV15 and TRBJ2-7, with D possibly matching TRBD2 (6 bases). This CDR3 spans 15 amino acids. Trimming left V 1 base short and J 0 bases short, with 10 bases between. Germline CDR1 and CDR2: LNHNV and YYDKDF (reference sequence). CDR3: CATSRGLGDSYEQYF. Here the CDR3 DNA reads TGTGCCACCAGCAGAGGACTAGGGGACTCCTACGAGCAGTACTTC.